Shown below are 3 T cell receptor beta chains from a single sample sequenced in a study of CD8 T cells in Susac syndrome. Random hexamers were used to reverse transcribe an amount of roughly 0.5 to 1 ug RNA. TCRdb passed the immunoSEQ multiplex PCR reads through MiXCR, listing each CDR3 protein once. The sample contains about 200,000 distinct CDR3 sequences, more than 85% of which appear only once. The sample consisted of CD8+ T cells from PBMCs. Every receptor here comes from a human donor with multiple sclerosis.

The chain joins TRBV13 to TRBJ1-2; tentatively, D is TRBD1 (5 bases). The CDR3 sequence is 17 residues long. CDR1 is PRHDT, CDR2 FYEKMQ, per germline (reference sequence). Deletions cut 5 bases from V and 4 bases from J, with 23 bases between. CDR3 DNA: TGTGCCAGCAGCCTACTACGGGACGCCCGCCCGGGCTATGGCTACACCTTC. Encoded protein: CASSLLRDARPGYGYTF.

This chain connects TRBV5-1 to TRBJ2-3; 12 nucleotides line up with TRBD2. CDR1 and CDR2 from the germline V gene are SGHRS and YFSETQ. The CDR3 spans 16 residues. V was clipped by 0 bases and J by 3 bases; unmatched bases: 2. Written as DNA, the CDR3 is TGCGCCAGCAGCTTGGGACTAGCGGGGGCAACAGATACGCAGTATTTT. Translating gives CASSLGLAGATDTQYF. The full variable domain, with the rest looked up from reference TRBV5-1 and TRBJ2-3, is KAGVTQTPRYLIKTRGQQVTLSCSPISGHRSVSWYQQTPGQGLQFLFEYFSETQRNKGNFPGRFSGRQFSNSRSEMNVSTLELGDSALYLCASSLGLAGATDTQYFGPGTRLTVL.

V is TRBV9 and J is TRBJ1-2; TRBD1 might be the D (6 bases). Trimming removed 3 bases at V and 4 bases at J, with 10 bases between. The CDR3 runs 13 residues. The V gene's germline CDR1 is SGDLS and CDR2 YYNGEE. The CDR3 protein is CASSGDRPYGYTF. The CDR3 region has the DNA TGTGCCAGCAGCGGCGACAGGCCCTATGGCTACACCTTC.